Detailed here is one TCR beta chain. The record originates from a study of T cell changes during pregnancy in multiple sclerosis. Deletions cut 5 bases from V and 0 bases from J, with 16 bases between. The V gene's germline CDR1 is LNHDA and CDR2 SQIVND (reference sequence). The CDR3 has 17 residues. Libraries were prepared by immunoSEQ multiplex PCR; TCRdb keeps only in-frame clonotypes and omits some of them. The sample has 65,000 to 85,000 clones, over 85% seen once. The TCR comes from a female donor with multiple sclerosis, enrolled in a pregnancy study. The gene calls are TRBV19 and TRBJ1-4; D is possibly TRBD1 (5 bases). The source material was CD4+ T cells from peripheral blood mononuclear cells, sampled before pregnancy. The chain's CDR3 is CASSGREGYATNEKLFF. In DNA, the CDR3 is TGTGCCAGTAGTGGCAGGGAGGGATATGCAACTAATGAAAAACTGTTTTTT.